These T cell receptor beta chains were read from a single sample in a study of cytomegalovirus exposure and HLA in healthy donors. The repertoire was sequenced with immunoSEQ multiplex PCR; TCRdb's copy has only in-frame clones and lacks some. This table has roughly 110,000 clones, 74% appearing once. Sequenced: PBMCs. All receptors derive from a woman aged 40 to 50 in good health and CMV-seropositive. Both conserved end residues are part of each CDR3. The D gene is left open where the match is weak. A row's size may be missing; if present it is once, few, many or a size class.

V: TRBV15; D: TRBD1; J: TRBJ1-4; size: NA; CDR3: CATSRDGDRASTTRKLFF; DNA: TGTGCCACCAGCAGAGATGGGGACAGGGCGAGTACGACGCGCAAACTGTTTTTT
V: TRBV13; D: TRBD1; J: TRBJ2-7; size: NA; CDR3: CASSLGPRGQGAHEQYF; DNA: TGTGCCAGCAGCTTAGGGCCTAGGGGACAGGGGGCCCACGAGCAGTACTTC
V: TRBV6-1; D: NA; J: TRBJ2-7; size: NA; CDR3: CASTEGGSSVYEQYF; DNA: TGTGCCAGCACCGAAGGAGGGAGTTCAGTCTACGAGCAGTACTTC
V: TRBV5-8; D: NA; J: TRBJ1-3; size: NA; CDR3: CASTPSGSSGNTIYF; DNA: TGTGCCAGCACCCCAAGTGGGAGCTCTGGAAACACCATATATTTT
V: TRBV30; D: NA; J: TRBJ2-7; size: NA; CDR3: CAWSPGEGLEQYF; DNA: TGTGCCTGGAGTCCAGGGGAGGGGCTCGAGCAGTACTTC
V: TRBV2; D: NA; J: TRBJ1-5; size: NA; CDR3: CASSVDGGNQPQHF; DNA: TGTGCCAGCAGTGTCGACGGGGGCAATCAGCCCCAGCATTTT
V: TRBV6-5; D: TRBD1; J: TRBJ2-6; size: NA; CDR3: CASSTTGAGANVLTF; DNA: TGTGCCAGCAGTACAACAGGGGCTGGGGCCAACGTCCTGACTTTC
V: TRBV9; D: NA; J: TRBJ1-3; size: NA; CDR3: CASSVGMSRAAGNTIYF; DNA: TGTGCCAGCAGCGTAGGTATGAGCAGGGCGGCTGGAAACACCATATATTTT
V: TRBV28; D: NA; J: TRBJ2-1; size: few; CDR3: CASSLPGYEQFF; DNA: TGTGCCAGCAGTTTACCCGGGTATGAGCAGTTCTTC
V: TRBV5-6; D: NA; J: TRBJ2-7; size: NA; CDR3: CASSLNYAYEQYF; DNA: TGTGCCAGCAGCTTAAATTATGCCTACGAGCAGTACTTC
V: TRBV25-1; D: TRBD1; J: TRBJ2-2; size: NA; CDR3: CASSDRDTGELFF; DNA: TGTGCCAGCAGCGACAGGGACACCGGGGAGCTGTTTTTT
V: TRBV30; D: NA; J: TRBJ1-5; size: NA; CDR3: CAWSLGNNNQPQHF; DNA: TGTGCCTGGAGTCTCGGGAACAACAATCAGCCCCAGCATTTT
V: TRBV19; D: NA; J: TRBJ1-1; size: NA; CDR3: CASSITPGLNTEAFF; DNA: TGTGCCAGTAGTATAACGCCAGGCCTGAACACTGAAGCTTTCTTT
V: TRBV30; D: NA; J: TRBJ1-1; size: NA; CDR3: CAWSVFGGVNTEAFF; DNA: TGTGCCTGGAGTGTCTTCGGGGGTGTGAACACTGAAGCTTTCTTT
V: TRBV9; D: TRBD1; J: TRBJ1-6; size: NA; CDR3: CASSQGPVLGPGQASYNSPLHF; DNA: TGTGCCAGCAGCCAGGGCCCCGTTTTAGGTCCGGGACAGGCCAGCTATAATTCACCCCTCCACTTT
V: TRBV7-2; D: TRBD1; J: TRBJ1-2; size: few; CDR3: CASSFDRGNYGYTF; DNA: TGTGCCAGCAGCTTTGACAGGGGGAACTATGGCTACACCTTC
V: TRBV29-1; D: NA; J: TRBJ2-7; size: NA; CDR3: CSVGDTGSYEQYF; DNA: TGCAGCGTTGGCGATACAGGGTCCTACGAGCAGTACTTC
V: TRBV27; D: TRBD1; J: TRBJ2-7; size: once; CDR3: CASSPTGGYEQYF; DNA: TGTGCCAGCAGTCCCACAGGGGGCTACGAGCAGTACTTC
V: TRBV30; D: NA; J: TRBJ1-2; size: NA; CDR3: CAWSVPGQFYGYTF; DNA: TGTGCCTGGAGTGTTCCGGGACAATTCTATGGCTACACCTTC
V: TRBV6-1; D: TRBD1; J: TRBJ2-1; size: NA; CDR3: CASSERGPYNEQFF; DNA: TGTGCCAGCAGTGAAAGGGGGCCCTACAATGAGCAGTTCTTC
V: TRBV7-2; D: TRBD2; J: TRBJ2-1; size: NA; CDR3: CASSLRAGTRFLVNEQFF; DNA: TGTGCCAGCAGCTTGCGCGCCGGGACTAGATTTTTAGTTAATGAGCAGTTCTTC
V: TRBV29-1; D: NA; J: TRBJ2-3; size: once; CDR3: CSVGRGTDTQYF; DNA: TGCAGCGTTGGCCGGGGCACAGATACGCAGTATTTT
V: TRBV18; D: TRBD2; J: TRBJ2-7; size: once; CDR3: CASSPVGRGGSYEQYF; DNA: TGTGCCAGCTCACCCGTCGGGCGGGGGGGAAGCTACGAGCAGTACTTC
V: TRBV30; D: TRBD2; J: TRBJ2-5; size: NA; CDR3: CAWSEGLLTQYF; DNA: TGTGCCTGGAGTGAGGGACTATTGACCCAGTACTTC
V: TRBV7-3; D: NA; J: TRBJ2-3; size: NA; CDR3: CASSLNTARTDTQYF; DNA: TGTGCCAGCAGCCTCAATACTGCCCGCACAGATACGCAGTATTTT
V: TRBV14; D: NA; J: TRBJ1-4; size: NA; CDR3: CASSQRRGAVNEKLFF; DNA: TGTGCCAGCAGCCAACGCCGGGGGGCAGTTAATGAAAAACTGTTTTTT
V: TRBV29-1; D: TRBD2; J: TRBJ2-1; size: NA; CDR3: CSVDVAGGGNEQFF; DNA: TGCAGCGTTGACGTAGCGGGGGGTGGGAATGAGCAGTTCTTC
V: TRBV6-1; D: NA; J: TRBJ1-3; size: NA; CDR3: CASSTGGPGNTIYF; DNA: TGTGCCAGCAGTACGGGGGGTCCTGGAAACACCATATATTTT
V: TRBV30; D: NA; J: TRBJ2-2; size: few; CDR3: CAWSVQTGSGELFF; DNA: TGTGCCTGGAGTGTACAAACAGGGTCCGGGGAGCTGTTTTTT
V: TRBV27; D: NA; J: TRBJ1-6; size: NA; CDR3: CASSRTDYNSPLHF; DNA: TGTGCCAGCAGTCGTACAGATTATAATTCACCCCTCCACTTT
V: TRBV7-9; D: NA; J: TRBJ1-6; size: NA; CDR3: CASSLEQGNSPLHF; DNA: TGTGCCAGCAGCTTAGAACAGGGTAATTCACCCCTCCACTTT
V: TRBV2; D: NA; J: TRBJ1-2; size: NA; CDR3: CASSVTENGYTF; DNA: TGTGCCAGCAGTGTAACAGAAAATGGCTACACCTTC
V: TRBV4-2; D: NA; J: TRBJ1-6; size: NA; CDR3: CASSQETPYNSPLHF; DNA: TGTGCCAGCAGCCAAGAGACACCATATAATTCACCCCTCCACTTT
V: TRBV2; D: NA; J: TRBJ1-2; size: NA; CDR3: CASSTVYGYTF; DNA: TGTGCCAGCAGTACAGTCTATGGCTACACCTTC
V: TRBV9; D: NA; J: TRBJ2-5; size: NA; CDR3: CASSVAETQYF; DNA: TGTGCCAGCAGCGTAGCGGAGACCCAGTACTTC
V: TRBV2; D: NA; J: TRBJ1-5; size: NA; CDR3: CASTRGDTIQPQHF; DNA: TGTGCCAGCACGCGCGGGGATACAATTCAGCCCCAGCATTTT
V: TRBV6-1; D: TRBD1; J: TRBJ1-4; size: NA; CDR3: CAARGNEKLFF; DNA: TGTGCCGCCAGGGGGAATGAAAAACTGTTTTTT
V: TRBV15; D: NA; J: TRBJ2-7; size: NA; CDR3: CATSRGAGRGSYEQYF; DNA: TGTGCCACCAGCAGAGGCGCGGGGCGAGGCTCCTACGAGCAGTACTTC
V: TRBV5-4; D: NA; J: TRBJ2-1; size: NA; CDR3: CASSLETGNEQFF; DNA: TGTGCCAGCAGCTTGGAAACGGGAAATGAGCAGTTCTTC
V: TRBV4-1; D: TRBD2; J: TRBJ2-1; size: NA; CDR3: CASSRSPYSSGNYNEQFF; DNA: TGCGCCAGCAGCCGAAGTCCTTACTCTAGCGGGAATTACAATGAGCAGTTCTTC
V: TRBV25-1; D: NA; J: TRBJ2-4; size: few; CDR3: CASSQDRRGHIQYF; DNA: TGTGCCAGCAGCCAGGACCGCCGCGGGCACATTCAGTACTTC
V: TRBV7-3; D: TRBD2; J: TRBJ2-5; size: NA; CDR3: CASSLTGGGVKETQYF; DNA: TGTGCCAGCAGCTTAACGGGCGGGGGGGTTAAAGAGACCCAGTACTTC
V: TRBV5-6; D: NA; J: TRBJ1-4; size: NA; CDR3: CASSLVQNEKLFF; DNA: TGTGCCAGCAGTTTGGTCCAGAATGAAAAACTGTTTTTT
V: TRBV9; D: NA; J: TRBJ2-7; size: NA; CDR3: CASSGYQYSPSYEQYF; DNA: TGTGCCAGCAGCGGATACCAATATAGTCCGTCCTACGAGCAGTACTTC
V: TRBV5-1; D: TRBD1; J: TRBJ2-7; size: NA; CDR3: CASSVTGQGAYEQYF; DNA: TGCGCCAGCAGCGTAACAGGACAGGGGGCCTACGAGCAGTACTTC
V: TRBV10-1; D: NA; J: TRBJ2-1; size: NA; CDR3: CAGEWGGLSGEQFF; DNA: TGCGCCGGAGAGTGGGGGGGGCTCAGCGGTGAGCAGTTCTTC
V: TRBV6-1; D: TRBD1; J: TRBJ2-7; size: NA; CDR3: CASNPGQQREQYF; DNA: TGTGCCAGCAACCCGGGACAGCAAAGGGAGCAGTACTTC
V: TRBV5-1; D: TRBD1; J: TRBJ1-2; size: once; CDR3: CASSLPRTGHGYTF; DNA: TGCGCCAGCAGCTTACCACGGACAGGGCATGGCTACACCTTC
V: TRBV10-3; D: TRBD1; J: TRBJ2-2; size: NA; CDR3: CAISPGGNTGELFF; DNA: TGTGCCATCAGCCCAGGGGGGAACACCGGGGAGCTGTTTTTT
V: TRBV10-3; D: NA; J: TRBJ1-1; size: few; CDR3: CAISERQRKATEAFF; DNA: TGTGCCATCAGTGAGAGACAACGGAAGGCCACTGAAGCTTTCTTT
V: TRBV6-6; D: TRBD1; J: TRBJ1-5; size: NA; CDR3: CASSNRGNQPQHF; DNA: TGTGCCAGCAGTAACAGGGGAAATCAGCCCCAGCATTTT